What follows describes a single T cell receptor beta chain. Germline lookup yields CDR1 SGHTA and CDR2 FQGNSA. The trim removed 2 bases at V and 11 bases at J, leaving 1 base unmatched. This CDR3 contains 11 residues. This sample stems from a study of blood T cell repertoires in COVID-19. Study information: Italy, Spain and the United States were the sources of the convalescent and acute COVID-19 samples. Sources were T cells, B-cell-depleted T cells, or PBMCs; the material itself was cDNA or gDNA.

Produced via immunoSEQ multiplex PCR; TCRdb's table is partial and in-frame only. The data show about 400,000 clones, approximately 90% seen once. This chain connects TRBV7-2 to TRBJ1-1, with 8 bases that match TRBD1. The sequenced material came from PBMCs or T cells enriched from blood (not recorded which). This sequence originates from a woman aged 25-40 years with acute COVID-19. For the CDR3, the DNA is TGTGCCAGCAGCTTACAGGGGGCGGCTTTCTTT. Translation gives CASSLQGAAFF.